The 15 T cell receptor beta chains below all came from one sample that was sequenced in a study of neurological immune-mediated disorders. TCRdb called the 5' RACE reads again in MiXCR, with one record for every CDR3 protein. This sample has about 120,000 distinct CDR3 sequences, with more than 2.5% found just once. The source material was PBMCs. The origin of the receptors is a woman in her twenties or thirties with multiple sclerosis.

V and J are TRBV4-3 and TRBJ2-2, with TRBD2 identical over 9 bases. The CDR3 loop spans 17 amino acids. CDR1 and CDR2 from the germline V gene are LGHNA and YSLEER. V shed 3 bases and J 6 bases; nucleotides not matched to a gene: 11. The CDR3 DNA reads TGCGCCAGCAGCCATGCGTCCGGGACTAGCAACCCCGGGGAGCTGTTTTTT. As protein: CASSHASGTSNPGELFF.

This clonotype was found many times. The V call is TRBV25-1, the J call TRBJ1-1; the D gene is possibly TRBD1 (6 bases). V lost 5 bases and J lost 4, with 11 bases in between. This CDR3 region has 13 residues. CDR1 MGHDK and CDR2 SYGVNS come from the germline V gene. CDR3 DNA sequence: TGTGCCAGCAGTCGCAGGGGCCCCACTGAAGCTTTCTTT. It specifies CASSRRGPTEAFF. The full variable domain, in which reference TRBV25-1 and TRBJ1-1 provide the parts outside the CDR3, is EADIYQTPRYLVIGTGKKITLECSQTMGHDKMYWYQQDPGMELHLIHYSYGVNSTEKGDLSSESTVSRIRTEHFPLTLESARPSHTSQYLCASSRRGPTEAFFGQGTRLTVV.

Ten or more counts support this clonotype. The chain links TRBV20-1 to TRBJ2-5; possibly TRBD1 for D (5 bases). The CDR3 totals 13 residues. Germline assignment: CDR1 DFQATT and CDR2 SNEGSKA (reference sequence). Trimming removed 2 bases at V and 5 bases at J, with 12 bases between. The CDR3 spells CSARKQGLETQYF. CDR3 nucleotide sequence: TGCAGTGCTAGAAAGCAGGGTCTGGAGACCCAGTACTTC.

This clonotype was seen many times. The chain employs TRBV6-1 and TRBJ2-7, with D perhaps matching TRBD1 (6 bases). CDR3 length: 14 amino acids. With 3 bases removed from V and 7 bases from J, the gap between germline ends came to 16 bases. Per the germline V gene, CDR1 is MNHNS and CDR2 is SASEGT. As DNA, the CDR3 is TGTGCCAGCAGTGAGTGGGGACATAGGGAAGAGCAGTACTTC. It yields the protein CASSEWGHREEQYF.

This chain links TRBV4-3 with TRBJ2-1; D unresolved. This CDR3 has 14 residues. The germline gives CDR1 LGHNA, CDR2 YSLEER. Trimming shortened V by 5 bases and J by 4 bases, and 12 bases separated the two germline ends. CDR3 region: CASSAQTSYNEQFF. In nucleotides, the CDR3 is TGCGCCAGCAGCGCCCAAACGAGTTACAATGAGCAGTTCTTC.

This clonotype was picked up many times. This chain connects TRBV5-6 to TRBJ1-1; D ambiguous. V was pared by 0 bases and J by 2 bases, with 14 bases between. The CDR3 sequence is 16 residues long. The germline CDR1 and CDR2 sequences are SGHDT and YYEEEE. CDR3 coding DNA: TGTGCCAGCAGCTTGGATGGAGTGGGGTCTAACACTGAAGCTTTCTTT. Protein: CASSLDGVGSNTEAFF.

This clonotype was detected many times. The rearrangement joins TRBV5-1 to TRBJ2-5, with D unresolved. The germline CDR1 and CDR2 sequences are SGHRS and YFSETQ. This CDR3 is built from 13 residues. The ends were cut back, 0 bases at V and 4 bases at J, with 7 bases in the middle. Written as DNA, the CDR3 is TGCGCCAGCAGCTTGGTGTGGGGAGAGACCCAGTACTTC. This translates into CASSLVWGETQYF. Full variable domain (rest looked up from reference TRBV5-1 and TRBJ2-5): KAGVTQTPRYLIKTRGQQVTLSCSPISGHRSVSWYQQTPGQGLQFLFEYFSETQRNKGNFPGRFSGRQFSNSRSEMNVSTLELGDSALYLCASSLVWGETQYFGPGTRLLVL.

This clonotype was recorded at least ten times. Mismatch with germline at one junction end may stem from a read error. The rearrangement uses TRBV14 and TRBJ2-7; D tentatively reads TRBD1 or TRBD2 (5 bases each). The CDR3 is 12 residues long. Germline values: CDR1 SGHDN, CDR2 FVKESK. CDR3 sequence (DNA): TGTGACAGCAGCACAAACAGGAGGGAGCAGTACTTC. Encoded protein: CDSSTNRREQYF. The variable domain in full, with the rest retrieved from reference TRBV14 and TRBJ2-7, is EAGVTQFPSHSVIEKGQTVTLRCDPISGHDNLYWYRRVMGKEIKFLLHFVKESKQDESGMPNNRFLAERTGGTYSTLKVQPAELEDSGVYFCDSSTNRREQYFGPGTRLTVT.

This clonotype has just a few counts. The J gene is TRBJ2-5, the V gene TRBV27; TRBD2 matches at 14 bases. CDR1 and CDR2 from the germline V gene are MNHEY and SMNVEV (reference sequence). The CDR3 runs 17 residues. J lost 2 bases, V lost 5 bases, and 7 bases had no gene match. The CDR3 is CASSKGLAGGIQETQYF. The CDR3 region has the DNA TGTGCCAGCAGTAAAGGACTAGCGGGGGGTATTCAAGAGACCCAGTACTTC.

This clonotype was found many times. The CDR3 bases are TGCAGTGCTAGAGATCCGGGACAGGGGTCTGAAGCTTTCTTT. Its protein is CSARDPGQGSEAFF. This chain links TRBV20-1 with TRBJ1-1; 10 bases fit TRBD1. This CDR3 has 14 residues. Germline CDR1 is DFQATT and CDR2 is SNEGSKA (reference sequence). The ends lost 0 bases at V and 6 bases at J; junction bases unmatched: 4.

This clonotype was seen repeatedly, ten times or more. The chain employs TRBV15 and TRBJ2-1, with D maybe TRBD2 (6 bases). Germline V gene sequence: CDR1 LNHNV, CDR2 YYDKDF (reference sequence). This CDR3 is built from 15 residues. Trimming took 1 base from V and 9 from J, leaving 16 bases between them. In nucleotides, the CDR3 is TGTGCCACCAGCAGAGTTCAAGGATGGGGAGGTGAGCAGTTCTTC. It specifies CATSRVQGWGGEQFF.

The rearrangement uses TRBV20-1 and TRBJ2-7; no reliable D call. V gave up 5 bases and J gave up 1 base, with 9 bases separating them. The CDR3 is made up of 12 amino acids. Germline assignment: CDR1 DFQATT and CDR2 SNEGSKA (reference sequence). This CDR3 reads CSAARLSYEQYF. CDR3 DNA sequence: TGCAGTGCTGCCCGTCTGTCCTACGAGCAGTACTTC.

At least ten counts were recorded for this clonotype. V is TRBV29-1 and J is TRBJ2-3; TRBD2 is a possible D gene (5 bases). Trimming left V 2 bases short and J 3 bases short, with 6 bases between. CDR1 is SQVTM, CDR2 ANQGSEA, per germline. The CDR3 contains 12 residues. DNA of the CDR3: TGCAGCGTTGAATCGGGGACAGATACGCAGTATTTT. Translated: CSVESGTDTQYF.

This clonotype was counted ten times or more. The chain uses TRBV12-3 or TRBV12-4 and TRBJ2-7, with 11 bases that match TRBD1. The CDR3 length is 14 residues. The ends lost 3 bases at V and 5 bases at J; junction bases unmatched: 3. The CDR3 sequence is CASSFRTGGDEQYF. The CDR3 bases are TGTGCCAGCAGTTTTCGGACAGGGGGCGACGAGCAGTACTTC.

This clonotype was recorded many times. V usage is TRBV10-3 and J usage is TRBJ2-1; 11 nucleotides match TRBD2. The CDR3 extends over 15 amino acids. Per germline, CDR1 ENHRY and CDR2 SYGVKD. The V gene end was trimmed by 6 bases and the J gene end by 4 bases; junction bases not matched to a gene: 5. The CDR3 is CAIRPTSGDYNEQFF. CDR3 coding DNA: TGTGCCATCAGACCGACTAGCGGGGATTACAATGAGCAGTTCTTC.